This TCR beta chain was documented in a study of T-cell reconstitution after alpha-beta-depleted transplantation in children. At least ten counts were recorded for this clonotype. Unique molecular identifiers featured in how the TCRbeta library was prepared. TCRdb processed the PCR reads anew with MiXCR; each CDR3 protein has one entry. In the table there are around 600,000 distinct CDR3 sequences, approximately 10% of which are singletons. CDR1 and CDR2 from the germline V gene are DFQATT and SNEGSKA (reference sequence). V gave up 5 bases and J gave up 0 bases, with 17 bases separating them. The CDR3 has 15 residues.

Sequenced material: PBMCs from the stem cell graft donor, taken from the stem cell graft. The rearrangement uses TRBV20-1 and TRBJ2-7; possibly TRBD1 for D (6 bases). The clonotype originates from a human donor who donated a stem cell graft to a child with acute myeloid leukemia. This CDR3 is CSAPSRTEDSYEQYF. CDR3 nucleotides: TGCAGTGCTCCCTCAAGGACAGAAGACTCCTACGAGCAGTACTTC.